This TCR beta chain was sequenced during a study of CD8 T cells in ankylosing spondylitis. General observations from the study: There was a TCR beta motif, made of fewer than 10 highly homologous variants, that appeared characteristic of ankylosing spondylitis blood.

Ten or more counts support this clonotype. Its antigen is undetermined. The CDR3 totals 13 residues. V lost 3 bases and J 6 bases, leaving 9 bases between the germline ends. Germline-derived CDR1 and CDR2 are MGHDK and SYGVNS. Each TCR beta library was made by quantitative 5'-RACE that incorporated molecular barcodes. A single record per CDR3 protein comes from TCRdb applying MiXCR to the 5' RACE reads. The sample lists approximately 150,000 distinct CDR3 sequences; approximately 17% were seen once. The sequence was obtained from a male donor with ankylosing spondylitis. The chain couples TRBV25-1 to TRBJ2-1; no reliable D call. Sequenced material: blood, either unsorted or a sorted T cell fraction (not recorded which). The chain's CDR3 is CASSDSWANEQFF. For the CDR3, the DNA is TGTGCCAGCAGTGATTCCTGGGCCAATGAGCAGTTCTTC.